This T cell receptor beta chain derives from a study of blood T cell repertoires in COVID-19 (dated by TCRdb to about 2020). With respect to the entire study: Collaborator samples came from the United States, Italy and Spain and covered acute and convalescent phases of COVID-19. The prospective study material was composed of cDNA or gDNA derived from T cells, B-cell-depleted T cells, or PBMCs. The dataset comprised deeply sampled blood TCRbeta repertoires from subjects exposed to, actively infected with, or recovered from COVID-19. The repertoires were released in a freely available public database meant as a resource for research on the immune response to SARS-CoV-2. The samples were drawn from the first 160 participants of the ongoing ImmuneRACE study and from 1,254 subjects provided by 6 global collaborators. A de-identified subject ID, COVID-19 status, age in years and sex were almost always included in the sample metadata. Where available, HLA class I and class II types were taken from metadata supplied by the sample provider and were not determined by assay-based typing.

The paper as a whole reports these results and caveats: The quantity of clinical and demographic metadata differed by source and by participant and was supplied without curation.

As to this clone: Its recognized antigen is unknown. No base quality information exists; no much larger clone differs at one position.

TCRbeta CDR3 regions were amplified from genomic DNA by means of the immunoSEQ Assay, a bias-controlled multiplex PCR. Under the source paper's analysis protocol: Within the assay, amplification of reference gene primers was used to estimate how many nucleated cells each sample contained. To quantify the absolute abundance of each unique TCRbeta CDR3 rearrangement, sequence reads were collapsed and filtered. For each sample, productive Simpson clonality was calculated as the square root of Simpson's diversity index over productive rearrangements. As stored in TCRdb, this immuneACCESS dataset retains in-frame rearrangements with V and J assigned. A fraction of the clones does not appear; measured against another copy, unresolved V genes explain less than half of the discrepancy, and the remainder lacks a known reason. V and J calls and clone size are copied from that table; D and trimming were computed from the DNA. The sample contains about 400,000 clones, nearly 90% of them found a single time. The ten largest clones represent about 1.7% of the sample.

The CDR3 covers 16 residues, taking in both the cysteine and the phenylalanine. Only CDR3 DNA remains: 48 bases, in frame from the first base. V and J lose 6 bases and 3 bases, and a span of 20 bases separates them. The CDR1 and CDR2 encoded by the germline V gene (reference sequence) are SEHNR and FQNEAQ. Participants in the prospective study were aged roughly 18 to 90 years, lived in about two dozen United States geographic areas, and enrolled through a virtual design. Cohort assignment in the prospective study relied on participant-reported clinical history from a screening survey and a study questionnaire. Recovered participants in ImmuneRACE Cohort 3 were defined by two consecutive negative NP/OP PCR tests, clearance by a healthcare professional, or resolution of symptoms. Each participant in the prospective study had whole blood, serum and a nasopharyngeal or oropharyngeal swab collected by mobile phlebotomists. Prospective study participants could optionally give additional blood draws and questionnaires over a roughly two-month period. Before DNA extraction, prospective study blood samples were shipped either frozen or at room temperature.

The sequence links TRBV7-9 to TRBJ1-2; the D segment cannot be called with confidence. The sample taken for sequencing was PBMCs or T cells enriched from blood (not recorded which). This clonotype was sampled from a woman aged 25 to 39 who had recovered from COVID-19. The sequenced DNA is TGTGCCAGCAGATACGCGGGATCCACAGACTACTATGGCTACACCTTC. This sequence encodes CASRYAGSTDYYGYTF. Reference TRBV7-9 and TRBJ1-2 genes cover what lies past the CDR3, so the full variable domain is DTGVSQNPRHKITKRGQNVTFRCDPISEHNRLYWYRQTLGQGPEFLTYFQNEAQLEKSRLLSDRFSAERPKGSFSTLEIQRTEQGDSAMYLCASRYAGSTDYYGYTFGSGTRLTVV.